The source of this TCR beta chain is a study of liver allograft versus peripheral blood T cells. Study at large: Comparative analysis was performed on T cell receptor repertoires from transplanted livers and from recipients' peripheral blood.

Trimming cost V 4 bases and J 5 bases; bases outside gene matches: 8. CDR3 size: 15 residues. Germline V gene lookup returns CDR1 MDHEN and CDR2 SYDVKM. One entry per CDR3 protein, called by TCRdb with MiXCR from the reads. Of 3,500 to 5,000 distinct CDR3 sequences listed, over 20% are singletons. By its share, this clonotype is medium-sized (0.01 to 0.1%). Its antigen is as yet unknown. Points from the study as a whole: According to reports, the T cell receptor repertoires inside liver allografts differed from those in peripheral blood.

The TCR comes from a human patient who had a liver transplant. The graft donor may have given rise to some T cells. This chain joins TRBV28 and TRBJ2-1, with TRBD2 matching 7 bases. Written as DNA, the CDR3 is TGTGCCAGCAGTTCCGGGGGAGGGTCGGACAATGAGCAGTTCTTC. It specifies CASSSGGGSDNEQFF.